The sequence of this T cell receptor beta chain was determined in a study of shared T cell receptors in the human thymus. The germline V gene encodes CDR1 LNHDA and CDR2 SQIVND (reference sequence). Losses at the gene ends were 6 bases for V and 6 bases for J; bases not matched to a gene: 17. The CDR3 runs 17 residues. The table came from immunoSEQ multiplex PCR; TCRdb's copy has only in-frame clones and leaves some out. The sample shows roughly 700,000 clones, 85% to 90% of them seen only once. Another study also made use of these data, one on human thymus T cells. That report adds: Thymic and blood repertoires appeared to show biased V and J gene usage. Thymic repertoires of unrelated individuals were reported in related research to overlap highly.

The sequence was obtained from a boy under two years old with a congenital heart defect. V usage is TRBV19 and J usage is TRBJ1-2; 9 bases are shared with TRBD1. The sequenced sample consisted of thymocytes. CDR3 bases: TGTGCCAGTAGCGGATCCGCTGGGGACAGGGAGATAGATGGCTACACCTTC. Protein product: CASSGSAGDREIDGYTF.